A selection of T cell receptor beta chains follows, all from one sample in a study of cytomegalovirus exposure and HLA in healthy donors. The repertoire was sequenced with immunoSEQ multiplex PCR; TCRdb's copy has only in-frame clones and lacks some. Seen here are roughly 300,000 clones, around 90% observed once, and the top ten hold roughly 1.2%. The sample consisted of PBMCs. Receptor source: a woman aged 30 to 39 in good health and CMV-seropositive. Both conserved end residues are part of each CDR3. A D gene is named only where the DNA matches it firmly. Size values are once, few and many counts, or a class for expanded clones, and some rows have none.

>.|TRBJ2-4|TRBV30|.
TGTGCCTGGGGCAGGGAAGCCAAAAACATTCAGTACTTC
CAWGREAKNIQYF
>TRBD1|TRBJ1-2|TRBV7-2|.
TGTGCCAGCAGCGGGGACAGGTCGGCGGGCTACACCTTC
CASSGDRSAGYTF
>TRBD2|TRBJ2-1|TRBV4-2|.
TGTGCCAGCAGCCAAGTCGCGGGAGAAGGCAATGAGCAGTTCTTC
CASSQVAGEGNEQFF
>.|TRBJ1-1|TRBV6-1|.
TGTGCCAGCCGTCGGGCGGGGAACATGAACACTGAAGCTTTCTTT
CASRRAGNMNTEAFF
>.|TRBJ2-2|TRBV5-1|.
TGCGCCAGCAGCTTGAAGGGGGAGGGCACCGGGGAGCTGTTTTTT
CASSLKGEGTGELFF
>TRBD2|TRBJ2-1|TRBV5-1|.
TGCGCCAGCAGCTTCTCAATTACTAGCGGGGCGTACAATGAGCAGTTCTTC
CASSFSITSGAYNEQFF
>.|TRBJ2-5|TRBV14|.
TGTGCCAGCAGCCGTCGACTGTCACAAGAGACCCAGTACTTC
CASSRRLSQETQYF
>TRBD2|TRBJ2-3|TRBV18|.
TGTGCCAGCTCACCACCGACCAGCGGGGGGACAGATACGCAGTATTTT
CASSPPTSGGTDTQYF
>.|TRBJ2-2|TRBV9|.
TGTGCCAGCAGCGCACCCGGGGACGTCACCGGGGAGCTGTTTTTT
CASSAPGDVTGELFF
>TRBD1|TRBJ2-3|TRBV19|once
TGTGCCAGTAGTACCCGGGGAGGACAGGGGAGCACAGATACGCAGTATTTT
CASSTRGGQGSTDTQYF
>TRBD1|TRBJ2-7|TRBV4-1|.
TGCGCCAGCAGCCAAGACGAGGGGGCTAGAACGAACGAGCAGTACTTC
CASSQDEGARTNEQYF
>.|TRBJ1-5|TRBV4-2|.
TGTGCCAGCAGCCAAGAGGACAGCAATCAGCCCCAGCATTTT
CASSQEDSNQPQHF
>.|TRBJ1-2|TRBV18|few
TGTGCCAGCTCACCAACGAAAGGCGGGGACTATGGCTACACCTTC
CASSPTKGGDYGYTF
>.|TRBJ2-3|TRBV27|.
TGTGCCAGCAGTGAGTCAGGTCAACGCACAGATACGCAGTATTTT
CASSESGQRTDTQYF
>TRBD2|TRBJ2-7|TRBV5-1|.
TGCGCCAGCAGCTTGGGGACTAGCGGGGGCTACGAGCAGTACTTC
CASSLGTSGGYEQYF
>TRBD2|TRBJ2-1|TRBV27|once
TGTGCCAGCAGTTTCTCGCGGGAGCATGAGCAGTTCTTC
CASSFSREHEQFF
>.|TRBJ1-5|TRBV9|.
TGTGCCAGCAGCGTAGTTCGGGTTGGAAGCAATCAGCCCCAGCATTTT
CASSVVRVGSNQPQHF
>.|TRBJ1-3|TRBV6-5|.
TGTGCCAGCACCCCGAGAGGAGGATCCGGAAACACCATATATTTT
CASTPRGGSGNTIYF
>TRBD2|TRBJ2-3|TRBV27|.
TGTGCCAGCAGTTTGTGGGCGGGGGCAGATACGCAGTATTTT
CASSLWAGADTQYF
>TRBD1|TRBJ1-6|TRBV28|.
TGTGCCAGCAGTCCATTAGTCCCCCGGACAGGGGTTGTTTCACCCCTCCACTTT
CASSPLVPRTGVVSPLHF
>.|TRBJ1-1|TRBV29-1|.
TGCAGCGGTTTGAGCACTGAAGCTTTCTTT
CSGLSTEAFF
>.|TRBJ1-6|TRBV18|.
TGTGCCAGCTCACCAACCTCAGGGGATAATTCACCCCTCCACTTT
CASSPTSGDNSPLHF
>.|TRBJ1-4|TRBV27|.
TGTGCCAGCAGTTACAGACAGGCGGGGGCCGAAAAACTGTTTTTT
CASSYRQAGAEKLFF
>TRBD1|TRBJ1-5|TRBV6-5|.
TGTGCCAGCAGAACCGGGACAGGTGGTCAGCCCCAGCATTTT
CASRTGTGGQPQHF
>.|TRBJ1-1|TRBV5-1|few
TGCGCCAGCAGCTTGGAAATCATGAACACTGAAGCTTTCTTT
CASSLEIMNTEAFF
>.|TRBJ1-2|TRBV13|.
TGTGCCAGCAACGACCTCCGGGATGGCTACACCTTC
CASNDLRDGYTF
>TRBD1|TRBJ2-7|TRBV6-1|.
TGTGCCAGCAGTGAAAGGGGCAGGGGGCACGAGCAGTACTTC
CASSERGRGHEQYF
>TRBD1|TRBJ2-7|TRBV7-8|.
TGTGCCAGCAGCTACCGGGACAGCAACTACGAGCAGTACTTC
CASSYRDSNYEQYF
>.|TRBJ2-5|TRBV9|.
TGTGCCAGCAGCGTAGTTGGGGTGATCAGTGAGACCCAGTACTTC
CASSVVGVISETQYF
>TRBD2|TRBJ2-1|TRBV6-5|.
TGTGCCAGCAGTGTAGCGGGTCGGTACAATGAGCAGTTCTTC
CASSVAGRYNEQFF
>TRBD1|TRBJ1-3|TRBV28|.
TGTGCCAGCAGTTTACCACGACAGGGGTACGGAAACACCATATATTTT
CASSLPRQGYGNTIYF
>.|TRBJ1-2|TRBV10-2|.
TGCGCCAGCAGTGAGCCGGCCTCCTATGGCTACACCTTC
CASSEPASYGYTF
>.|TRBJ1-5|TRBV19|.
TGTGCCAGTAGTTGGGCAGCAAATCAGCCCCAGCATTTT
CASSWAANQPQHF
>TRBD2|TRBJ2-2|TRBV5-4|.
TGTGCCAGCAGCTTAGCGGGACCCACCGGGGAGCTGTTTTTT
CASSLAGPTGELFF
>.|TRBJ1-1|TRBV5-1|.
TGCGCCAGCAGCTGGGTATCAGGTTCTCCCACCAACACTGAAGCTTTCTTT
CASSWVSGSPTNTEAFF
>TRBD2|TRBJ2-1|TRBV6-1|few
TGTGCCAGCAGACAAAGCGGGAGGGCCTCGAATGAGCAGTTCTTC
CASRQSGRASNEQFF
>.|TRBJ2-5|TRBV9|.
TGTGCCAGCAGCGTAGTCGGTGGGGGGATTGAGACCCAGTACTTC
CASSVVGGGIETQYF
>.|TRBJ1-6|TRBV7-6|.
TGTGCCAGCAGCTTATCAGGAGGTTCACCCCTCCACTTT
CASSLSGGSPLHF
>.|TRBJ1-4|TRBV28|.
TGTGCCAGCAAAAACAGGGATCTTCGTGAAAAACTGTTTTTT
CASKNRDLREKLFF
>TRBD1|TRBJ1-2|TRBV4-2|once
TGTGCCAGCAGCCAAGATCTTCAGGGGGCGTTTCCGTATGGCTACACCTTC
CASSQDLQGAFPYGYTF
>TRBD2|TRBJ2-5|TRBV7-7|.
TGTGCCAGCAGCCTAACTAGCGGGGGGCGGGCAGAGACCCAGTACTTC
CASSLTSGGRAETQYF
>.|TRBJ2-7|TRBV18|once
TGTGCCAGCTCAGAAAATTCGGGACGGCCCTACGAGCAGTACTTC
CASSENSGRPYEQYF
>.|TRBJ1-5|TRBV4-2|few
TGTGCCAGCAGCTCAGCGCACAATCAGCCCCAGCATTTT
CASSSAHNQPQHF